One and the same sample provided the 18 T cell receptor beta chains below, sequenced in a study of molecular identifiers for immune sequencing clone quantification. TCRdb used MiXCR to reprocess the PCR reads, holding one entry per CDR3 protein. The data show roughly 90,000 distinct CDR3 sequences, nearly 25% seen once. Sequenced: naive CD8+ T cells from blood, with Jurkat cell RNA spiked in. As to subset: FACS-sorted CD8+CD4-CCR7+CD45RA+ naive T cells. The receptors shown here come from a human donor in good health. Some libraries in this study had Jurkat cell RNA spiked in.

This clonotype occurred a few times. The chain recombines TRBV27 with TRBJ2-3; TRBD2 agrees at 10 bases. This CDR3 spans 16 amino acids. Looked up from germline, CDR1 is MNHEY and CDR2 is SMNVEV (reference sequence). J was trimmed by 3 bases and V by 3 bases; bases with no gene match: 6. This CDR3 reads CASSFLAGVRTDTQYF. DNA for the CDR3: TGTGCCAGCAGTTTCCTAGCGGGAGTGAGGACAGATACGCAGTATTTT.

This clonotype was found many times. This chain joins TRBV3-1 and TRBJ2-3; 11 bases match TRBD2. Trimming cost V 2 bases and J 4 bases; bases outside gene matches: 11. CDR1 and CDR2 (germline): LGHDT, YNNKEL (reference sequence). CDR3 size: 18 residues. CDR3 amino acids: CASSQQKSSGRFADTQYF. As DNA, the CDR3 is TGTGCCAGCAGCCAACAAAAATCTAGCGGGAGGTTCGCAGATACGCAGTATTTT.

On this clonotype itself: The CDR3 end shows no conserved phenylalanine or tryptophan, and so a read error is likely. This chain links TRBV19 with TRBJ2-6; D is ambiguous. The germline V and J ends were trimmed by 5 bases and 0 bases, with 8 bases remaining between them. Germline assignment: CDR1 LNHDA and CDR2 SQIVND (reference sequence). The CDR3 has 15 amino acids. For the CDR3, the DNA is TGTGCCAGTAGTCCCACCCTCTCTGGGGCCAACGTCCTGACTTCC. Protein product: CASSPTLSGANVLTS.

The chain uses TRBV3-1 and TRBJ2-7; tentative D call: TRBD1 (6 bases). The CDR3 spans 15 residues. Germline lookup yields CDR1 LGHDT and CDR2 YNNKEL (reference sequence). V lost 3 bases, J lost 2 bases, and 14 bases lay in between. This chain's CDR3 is CASSQAEQGPYEQYF. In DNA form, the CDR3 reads TGTGCCAGCAGCCAGGCGGAACAGGGTCCCTACGAGCAGTACTTC.

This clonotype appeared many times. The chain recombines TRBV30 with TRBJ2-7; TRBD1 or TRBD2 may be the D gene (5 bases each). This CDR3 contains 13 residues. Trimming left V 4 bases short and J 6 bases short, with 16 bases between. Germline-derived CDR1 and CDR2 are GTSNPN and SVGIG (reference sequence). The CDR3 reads CAWTRITGAEQYF. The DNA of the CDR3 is TGTGCCTGGACCCGAATAACCGGGGCCGAGCAGTACTTC.

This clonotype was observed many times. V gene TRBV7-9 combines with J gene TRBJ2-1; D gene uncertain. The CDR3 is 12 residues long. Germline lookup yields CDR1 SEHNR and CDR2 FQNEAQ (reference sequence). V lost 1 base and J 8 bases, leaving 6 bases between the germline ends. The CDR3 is CASSLEPHEQFF. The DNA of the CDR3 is TGTGCCAGCAGCTTAGAACCTCATGAGCAGTTCTTC. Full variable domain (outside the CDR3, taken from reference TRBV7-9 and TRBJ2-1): DTGVSQNPRHKITKRGQNVTFRCDPISEHNRLYWYRQTLGQGPEFLTYFQNEAQLEKSRLLSDRFSAERPKGSFSTLEIQRTEQGDSAMYLCASSLEPHEQFFGPGTRLTVL.

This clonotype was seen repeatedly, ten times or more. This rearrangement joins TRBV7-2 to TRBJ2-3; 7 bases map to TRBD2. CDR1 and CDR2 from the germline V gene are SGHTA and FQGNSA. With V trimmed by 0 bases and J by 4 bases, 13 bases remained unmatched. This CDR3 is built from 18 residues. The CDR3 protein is CASSLALLVGRGADTQYF. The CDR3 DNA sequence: TGTGCCAGCAGCTTAGCGCTTCTGGTGGGCCGGGGGGCAGATACGCAGTATTTT. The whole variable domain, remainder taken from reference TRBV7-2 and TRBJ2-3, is GAGVSQSPSNKVTEKGKDVELRCDPISGHTALYWYRQSLGQGLEFLIYFQGNSAPDKSGLPSDRFSAERTGGSVSTLTIQRTQQEDSAVYLCASSLALLVGRGADTQYFGPGTRLTVL.

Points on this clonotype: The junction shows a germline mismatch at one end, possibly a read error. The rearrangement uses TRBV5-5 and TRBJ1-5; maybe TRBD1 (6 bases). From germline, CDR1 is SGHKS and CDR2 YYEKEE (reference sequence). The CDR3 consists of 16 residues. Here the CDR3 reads CASSLVLGQRGQPQQF. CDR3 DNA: TGTGCCAGCAGCTTGGTTCTTGGACAGCGGGGTCAGCCCCAGCAATTT.

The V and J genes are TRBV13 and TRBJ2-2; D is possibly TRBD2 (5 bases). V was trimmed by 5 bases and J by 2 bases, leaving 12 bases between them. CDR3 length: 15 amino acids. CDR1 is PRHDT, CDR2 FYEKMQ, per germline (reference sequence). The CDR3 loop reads CASSLGRGNTGELFF. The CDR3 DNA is TGTGCCAGCAGCCTGGGTCGGGGAAACACCGGGGAGCTGTTTTTT.

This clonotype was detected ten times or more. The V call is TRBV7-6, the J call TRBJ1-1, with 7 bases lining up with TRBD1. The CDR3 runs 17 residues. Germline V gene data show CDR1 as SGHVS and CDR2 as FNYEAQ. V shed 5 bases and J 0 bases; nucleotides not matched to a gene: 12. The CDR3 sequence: CASSPWDSNPMNTEAFF. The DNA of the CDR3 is TGTGCCAGCAGCCCCTGGGACAGCAACCCCATGAACACTGAAGCTTTCTTT.

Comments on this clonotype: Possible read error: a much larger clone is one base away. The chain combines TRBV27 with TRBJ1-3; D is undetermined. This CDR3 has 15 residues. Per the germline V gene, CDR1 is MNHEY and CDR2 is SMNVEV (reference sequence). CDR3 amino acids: CASSRTQSSGNPIYF. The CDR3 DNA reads TGTGCCAGCAGCCGGACGCAAAGCTCTGGAAACCCCATATATTTT.

CDR3: CASSLWGGSTSPTDTQYF. CDR3 coding DNA: TGTGCCAGCAGTTTATGGGGGGGGAGTACGAGTCCCACAGATACGCAGTATTTT. The V and J genes are TRBV27 and TRBJ2-3; 7 nucleotides align to TRBD2. CDR1 is MNHEY and CDR2 is SMNVEV in the germline V gene (reference sequence). CDR3 length equals 18 residues. V gave up 1 base and J gave up 2 bases; unmatched junction bases: 12.

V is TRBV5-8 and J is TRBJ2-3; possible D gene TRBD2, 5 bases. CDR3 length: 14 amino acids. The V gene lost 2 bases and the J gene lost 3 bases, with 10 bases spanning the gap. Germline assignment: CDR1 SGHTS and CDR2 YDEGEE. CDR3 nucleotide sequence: TGTGCCAGCAGCTTATCGGGGATAACAGATACGCAGTATTTT. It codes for CASSLSGITDTQYF.

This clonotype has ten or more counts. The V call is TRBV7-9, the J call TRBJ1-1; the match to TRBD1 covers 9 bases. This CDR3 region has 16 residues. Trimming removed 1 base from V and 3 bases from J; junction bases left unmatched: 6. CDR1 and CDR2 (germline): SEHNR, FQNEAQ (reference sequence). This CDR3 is CASSLGFGDRDTEAFF. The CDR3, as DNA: TGTGCCAGCAGCTTAGGATTCGGGGACAGGGACACTGAAGCTTTCTTT. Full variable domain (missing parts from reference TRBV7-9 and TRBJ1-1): DTGVSQNPRHKITKRGQNVTFRCDPISEHNRLYWYRQTLGQGPEFLTYFQNEAQLEKSRLLSDRFSAERPKGSFSTLEIQRTEQGDSAMYLCASSLGFGDRDTEAFFGQGTRLTVV.

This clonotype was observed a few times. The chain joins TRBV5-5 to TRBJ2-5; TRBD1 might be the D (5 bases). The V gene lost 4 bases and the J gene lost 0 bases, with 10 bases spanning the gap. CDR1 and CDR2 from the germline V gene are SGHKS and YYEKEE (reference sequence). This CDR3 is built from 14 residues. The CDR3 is CASSEDTYQETQYF. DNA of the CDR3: TGTGCCAGCAGCGAGGACACGTACCAAGAGACCCAGTACTTC.

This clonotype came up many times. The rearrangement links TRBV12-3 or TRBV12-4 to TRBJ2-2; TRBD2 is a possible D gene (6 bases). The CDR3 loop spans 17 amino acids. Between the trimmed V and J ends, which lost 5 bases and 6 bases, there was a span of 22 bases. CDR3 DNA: TGTGCCAGCAGTCCGGGACTGGGGGAAAAGTTTTCCGGGGAGCTGTTTTTT. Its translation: CASSPGLGEKFSGELFF.

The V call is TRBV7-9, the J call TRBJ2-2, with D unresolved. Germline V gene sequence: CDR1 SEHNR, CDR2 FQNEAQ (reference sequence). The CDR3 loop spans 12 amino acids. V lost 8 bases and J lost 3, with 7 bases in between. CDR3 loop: CASFQDTGELFF. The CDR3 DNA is TGTGCCAGCTTCCAAGACACCGGGGAGCTGTTTTTT.

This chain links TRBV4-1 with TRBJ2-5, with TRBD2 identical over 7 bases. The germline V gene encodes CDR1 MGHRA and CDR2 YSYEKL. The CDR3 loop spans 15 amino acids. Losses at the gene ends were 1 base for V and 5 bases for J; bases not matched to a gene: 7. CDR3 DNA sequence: TGCGCCAGCAGCCAAGTGCAGGGACTAAGGGAGACCCAGTACTTC. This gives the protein CASSQVQGLRETQYF.